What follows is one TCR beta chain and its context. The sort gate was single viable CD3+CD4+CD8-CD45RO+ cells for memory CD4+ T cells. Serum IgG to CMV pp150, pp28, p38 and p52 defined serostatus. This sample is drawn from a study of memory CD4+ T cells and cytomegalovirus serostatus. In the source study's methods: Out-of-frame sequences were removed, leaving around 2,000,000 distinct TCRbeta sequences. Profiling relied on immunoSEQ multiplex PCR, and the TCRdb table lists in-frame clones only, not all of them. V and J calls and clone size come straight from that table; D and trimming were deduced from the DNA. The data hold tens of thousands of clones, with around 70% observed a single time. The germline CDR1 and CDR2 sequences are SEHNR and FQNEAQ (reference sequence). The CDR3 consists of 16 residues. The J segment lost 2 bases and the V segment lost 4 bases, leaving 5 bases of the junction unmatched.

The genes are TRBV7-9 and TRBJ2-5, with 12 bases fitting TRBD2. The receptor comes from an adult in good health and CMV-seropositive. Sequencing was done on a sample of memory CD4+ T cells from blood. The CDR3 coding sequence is TGTGCCAGCAGCTCCATGACTAGCGGGAGTCAAGAGACCCAGTACTTC. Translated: CASSSMTSGSQETQYF.